A single sample gave rise to the 11 T cell receptor beta chains below, sequenced in a study of blood T cell repertoires in COVID-19. The repertoire was sequenced with immunoSEQ multiplex PCR; TCRdb's copy has only in-frame clones and lacks some. The sample consists of some 150,000 clones, around 80% of them appearing once. Sequences were obtained from peripheral blood. Source of these receptors: a man aged 55-75 years with acute or convalescent COVID-19.

The V call is TRBV4-2, the J call TRBJ2-2; the match to TRBD1 covers 7 bases. Germline V gives CDR1 LGHNA, CDR2 YNFKEQ. V shed 0 bases, J shed 6 bases, and the junction held 7 bases outside the gene matches. The CDR3 contains 16 residues. The CDR3 nucleotides are TGTGCCAGCAGCCAAGATAGCAGGGGGTGGGCCGGGGAGCTGTTTTTT. Translating it yields CASSQDSRGWAGELFF.

CDR3 region: CASSSTAGVEETQYF. DNA for the CDR3: TGTGCCAGCAGCTCGACAGCGGGAGTCGAAGAGACCCAGTACTTC. The chain combines TRBV7-9 with TRBJ2-5, with 8 bases lining up with TRBD2. V gave up 4 bases and J gave up 3 bases; unmatched junction bases: 7. CDR3 length: 15 amino acids. The germline gives CDR1 SEHNR, CDR2 FQNEAQ (reference sequence). Supplemented by reference TRBV7-9 and TRBJ2-5, the full variable domain reads DTGVSQNPRHKITKRGQNVTFRCDPISEHNRLYWYRQTLGQGPEFLTYFQNEAQLEKSRLLSDRFSAERPKGSFSTLEIQRTEQGDSAMYLCASSSTAGVEETQYFGPGTRLLVL.

This clone was observed a few times. The chain uses TRBV19 and TRBJ2-1; possible D gene TRBD1, 6 bases. This CDR3 comprises 16 residues. The V and J ends lost 4 bases and 5 bases respectively, with 18 bases between them. Germline V gene lookup returns CDR1 LNHDA and CDR2 SQIVND (reference sequence). CDR3 sequence reads: CASSTILQGRNNEQFF. The CDR3 nucleotides read TGTGCCAGTAGTACTATCCTGCAGGGGAGAAACAATGAGCAGTTCTTC.

This clone was observed once. The rearrangement links TRBV10-2 to TRBJ2-1; D unresolved. V shed 0 bases and J shed 10 bases, with 7 bases lying between them. The CDR3 has 12 residues. Per germline, CDR1 WSHSY and CDR2 SAAADI. The CDR3 sequence: CASSESNIEQFF. The CDR3 DNA reads as TGCGCCAGCAGTGAGTCGAACATCGAGCAGTTCTTC.

The gene calls are TRBV3-1 (or the pseudogene TRBV3-2) and TRBJ1-3, with D possibly TRBD1 on 5 matching bases. The germline V gene encodes CDR1 LGHDT and CDR2 YNNKEL (reference sequence). With 7 bases removed from V and 0 bases from J, the gap between germline ends came to 10 bases. The CDR3 is made up of 14 amino acids. Written as DNA, the CDR3 is TGTGCCAGCAATATAGGGGACTCTGGAAACACCATATATTTT. Its translation is CASNIGDSGNTIYF.

The chain couples TRBV30 to TRBJ2-6; the match to TRBD1 covers 7 bases. Germline lookup yields CDR1 GTSNPN and CDR2 SVGIG (reference sequence). The CDR3 runs to 15 residues. Unmatched junction bases numbered 5, after V lost 5 bases and J lost 1 base. The CDR3 bases are TGTGCCTGGTCTAACAGGGGATCTGGGGCCAACGTCCTGACTTTC. It encodes CAWSNRGSGANVLTF.

The genes are TRBV6-5 and TRBJ1-5, with unresolved D. Trimming cost V 2 bases and J 0 bases, with 11 bases left between them. This CDR3 is 16 amino acids long. The V gene's germline CDR1 is MNHEY and CDR2 SVGAGI. The CDR3 region is CASSYGSPNSNQPQHF. The CDR3 region has the DNA TGTGCCAGCAGTTACGGCAGTCCGAATAGCAATCAGCCCCAGCATTTT.

This chain links TRBV19 with TRBJ2-5; 8 nucleotides agree with TRBD1. The CDR3 length is 16 residues. After removal of 4 bases from V and 2 bases from J, the junction contained 9 bases not matched to a gene. Germline V gene sequence: CDR1 LNHDA, CDR2 SQIVND (reference sequence). The CDR3 DNA reads as TGTGCCAGTAGTAGAACTTCCGGGACAGGTCAAGAGACCCAGTACTTC. It translates to CASSRTSGTGQETQYF. Drawing the rest from reference TRBV19 and TRBJ2-5, the complete variable domain is DGGITQSPKYLFRKEGQNVTLSCEQNLNHDAMYWYRQDPGQGLRLIYYSQIVNDFQKGDIAEGYSVSREKKESFPLTVTSAQKNPTAFYLCASSRTSGTGQETQYFGPGTRLLVL.

The V and J genes are TRBV4-2 and TRBJ1-2, with TRBD1 matching over 9 bases. The trim removed 0 bases at V and 7 bases at J, leaving 6 bases unmatched. This CDR3 comprises 15 residues. The germline gives CDR1 LGHNA, CDR2 YNFKEQ. The CDR3 loop reads CASSQEFGQGRGYTF. CDR3 sequence (DNA): TGTGCCAGCAGCCAAGAATTCGGACAGGGGCGTGGCTACACCTTC.

Only a few counts were recorded for this clone. The chain recombines TRBV6-5 with TRBJ2-2; TRBD2 is a possible D gene (5 bases). The CDR3 sequence is 15 residues long. The germline gives CDR1 MNHEY, CDR2 SVGAGI. Trimming shortened V by 5 bases and J by 5 bases, and 15 bases separated the two germline ends. CDR3 sequence reads: CASSLGVVRTGELFF. The CDR3 bases are TGTGCCAGCAGTCTCGGGGTAGTGAGGACCGGGGAGCTGTTTTTT.

This rearrangement joins TRBV10-2 to TRBJ2-5; 8 positions match TRBD1. CDR1 is WSHSY, CDR2 SAAADI, per germline. Trimming at V came to 7 bases and at J to 5 bases, leaving 6 bases not matched to a gene. The CDR3 has 13 residues. CDR3 nucleotides: TGCGCCAGCAAGTCAGGGGGCTCCGAGACCCAGTACTTC. Translated, it gives CASKSGGSETQYF.